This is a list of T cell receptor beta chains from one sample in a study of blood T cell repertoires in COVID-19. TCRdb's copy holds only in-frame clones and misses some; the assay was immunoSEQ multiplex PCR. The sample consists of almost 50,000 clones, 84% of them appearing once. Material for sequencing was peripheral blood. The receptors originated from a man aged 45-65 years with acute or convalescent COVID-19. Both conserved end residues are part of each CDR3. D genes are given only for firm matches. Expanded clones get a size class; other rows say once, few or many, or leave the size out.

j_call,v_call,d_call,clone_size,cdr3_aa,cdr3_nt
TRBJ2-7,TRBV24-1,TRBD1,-,CATSAGTGPYEQYF,TGTGCCACCAGCGCCGGGACAGGACCCTACGAGCAGTACTTC
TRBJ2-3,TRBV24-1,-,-,CATSDFSRGPDTQYF,TGTGCCACCAGTGATTTTAGCAGGGGACCAGATACGCAGTATTTT
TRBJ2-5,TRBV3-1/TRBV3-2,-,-,CASSPTATQETQYF,TGTGCCAGCAGCCCGACAGCTACGCAAGAGACCCAGTACTTC
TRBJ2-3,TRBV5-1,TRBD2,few,CASSGTSGDYRTDTQYF,TGCGCCAGCAGCGGGACTAGCGGGGATTATCGCACAGATACGCAGTATTTT
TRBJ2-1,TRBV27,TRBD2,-,CASHSGGVTYNEQFF,TGTGCCAGCCATAGCGGGGGGGTAACCTACAATGAGCAGTTCTTC
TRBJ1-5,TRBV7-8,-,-,CASSPGSNQPQHF,TGTGCCAGCAGCCCGGGTTCGAATCAGCCCCAGCATTTT
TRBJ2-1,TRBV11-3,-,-,CASSLEFRVEQFF,TGTGCCAGCAGCTTAGAGTTTCGGGTTGAGCAGTTCTTC
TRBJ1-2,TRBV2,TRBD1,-,CASTRTGAYGYTF,TGTGCCAGCACCCGGACAGGGGCCTATGGCTACACCTTC
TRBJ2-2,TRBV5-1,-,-,CASSPGFTGELFF,TGCGCCAGCAGCCCCGGTTTTACCGGGGAGCTGTTTTTT
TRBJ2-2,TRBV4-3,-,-,CASSLATNTGELFF,TGCGCCAGCAGCCTAGCTACGAACACCGGGGAGCTGTTTTTT
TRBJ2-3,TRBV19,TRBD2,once,CASSIPAGDTTDTQYF,TGTGCCAGTAGTATACCAGCGGGGGACACCACAGATACGCAGTATTTT
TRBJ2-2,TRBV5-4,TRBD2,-,CASTLGGGGLVNTGELFF,TGTGCCAGCACCCTGGGGGGGGGTGGACTAGTGAACACCGGGGAGCTGTTTTTT
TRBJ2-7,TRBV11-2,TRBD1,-,CASSPSRQGVYYEQYF,TGTGCCAGCAGCCCCTCACGACAGGGAGTTTACTACGAGCAGTACTTC
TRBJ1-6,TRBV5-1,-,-,CASSLVIDSPLHF,TGCGCCAGCAGCTTGGTAATTGATTCACCCCTCCACTTT
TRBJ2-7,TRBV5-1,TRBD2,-,CASSGVLAATYEQYF,TGCGCCAGCAGCGGGGTACTAGCGGCTACCTACGAGCAGTACTTC
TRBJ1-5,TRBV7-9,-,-,CASSLDSFSQHF,TGTGCCAGCAGCTTAGATTCCTTTTCCCAGCATTTT
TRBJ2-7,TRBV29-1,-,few,CSVEDASHYEQYF,TGCAGCGTTGAAGACGCTAGTCACTACGAGCAGTACTTC
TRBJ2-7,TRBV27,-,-,CASSSTKPQGLHSYEQYF,TGTGCCAGCAGTTCGACCAAACCACAGGGCCTTCACTCCTACGAGCAGTACTTC
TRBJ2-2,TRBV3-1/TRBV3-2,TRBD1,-,CASRLGQGLSTGELFF,TGTGCCAGCAGACTGGGACAGGGTTTATCGACCGGGGAGCTGTTTTTT
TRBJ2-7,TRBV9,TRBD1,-,CASSTGVEQYF,TGTGCCAGCAGCACAGGGGTTGAGCAGTACTTC
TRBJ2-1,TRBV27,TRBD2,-,CASSLGLALNEQFF,TGTGCCAGCAGTTTGGGACTAGCTCTCAATGAGCAGTTCTTC
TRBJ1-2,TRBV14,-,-,CASSPSFNYGYTF,TGTGCCAGCAGCCCCTCCTTTAACTATGGCTACACCTTC
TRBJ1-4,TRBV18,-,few,CASSSTGTPYEKLFF,TGTGCCAGCTCATCGACAGGAACTCCCTATGAAAAACTGTTTTTT
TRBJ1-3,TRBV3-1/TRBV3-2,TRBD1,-,CATTRDRGLTGNTIYF,TGTGCCACCACGAGGGACAGGGGACTAACTGGAAACACCATATATTTT
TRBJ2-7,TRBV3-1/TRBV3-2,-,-,CASLSKSTYEQYF,TGTGCCAGCCTGAGTAAGAGCACCTACGAGCAGTACTTC
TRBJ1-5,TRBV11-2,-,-,CASSQGAWNQPQHF,TGTGCCAGCAGCCAGGGTGCTTGGAATCAGCCCCAGCATTTT
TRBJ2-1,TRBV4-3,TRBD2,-,CASSQGVVGLAGNNEQFF,TGCGCCAGCAGCCAAGGTGTGGTCGGACTAGCGGGGAACAATGAGCAGTTCTTC
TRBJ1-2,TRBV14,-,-,CASSLRRDTAHYTF,TGTGCCAGCAGCCTCCGAAGAGACACGGCCCACTACACCTTC
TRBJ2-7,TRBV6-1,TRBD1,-,CASRAGQDLTYEQYF,TGTGCCAGCAGGGCGGGACAGGACTTAACCTACGAGCAGTACTTC
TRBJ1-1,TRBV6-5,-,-,CASRRGTEAFF,TGTGCCAGCAGGAGGGGGACTGAAGCTTTCTTT
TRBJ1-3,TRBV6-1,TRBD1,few,CASSARTGGYGNTIYF,TGTGCCAGCAGTGCCCGGACAGGGGGTTATGGAAACACCATATATTTT
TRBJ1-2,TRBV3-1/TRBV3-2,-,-,CASSQVQGTDGYTF,TGTGCCAGCAGCCAAGTCCAAGGGACTGACGGCTACACCTTC
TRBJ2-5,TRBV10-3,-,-,CAISGGGMSQYF,TGTGCCATCAGCGGCGGTGGTATGAGCCAGTACTTC
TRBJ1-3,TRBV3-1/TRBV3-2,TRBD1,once,CASSPGTAGNTIYF,TGTGCCAGCAGCCCGGGGACAGCTGGAAACACCATATATTTT
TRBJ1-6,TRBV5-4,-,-,CASSLKKSSYNSPLHF,TGTGCCAGCAGCTTGAAAAAGAGCTCCTATAATTCACCCCTCCACTTT
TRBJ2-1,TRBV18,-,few,CASQQGNEQFF,TGTGCCAGCCAACAGGGCAATGAGCAGTTCTTC
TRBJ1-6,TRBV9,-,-,CASSALSTGLNNSPLHF,TGTGCCAGCAGCGCGCTTTCGACAGGTTTGAATAATTCACCCCTCCACTTT
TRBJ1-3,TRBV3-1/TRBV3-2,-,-,CASSRGRTHGGNTIYF,TGTGCCAGCAGCCGGGGGCGGACCCACGGTGGAAACACCATATATTTT
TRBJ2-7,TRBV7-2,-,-,CASSASSSYEQYF,TGTGCCAGCAGCGCCTCTAGCTCCTACGAGCAGTACTTC
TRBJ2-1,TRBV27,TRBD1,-,CASSWGQGRFEQFF,TGTGCCAGCAGTTGGGGACAGGGAAGATTTGAGCAGTTCTTC
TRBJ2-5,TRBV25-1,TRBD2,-,CASSEWGRGSEETQYF,TGTGCCAGCAGTGAGTGGGGGAGGGGCAGCGAAGAGACCCAGTACTTC
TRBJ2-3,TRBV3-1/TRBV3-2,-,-,CASSPPNTDTQYF,TGTGCCAGCAGCCCTCCTAACACAGATACGCAGTATTTT
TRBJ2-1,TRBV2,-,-,CASSEPFRNEQFF,TGTGCCAGCAGTGAACCCTTTCGGAATGAGCAGTTCTTC
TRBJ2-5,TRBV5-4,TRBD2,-,CASSPGTSGREETQYF,TGTGCCAGCAGCCCCGGGACTAGCGGGAGGGAAGAGACCCAGTACTTC
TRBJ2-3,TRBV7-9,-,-,CASSLNSADTQYF,TGTGCCAGCAGTCTAAATAGCGCAGATACGCAGTATTTT
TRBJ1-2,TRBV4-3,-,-,CASSQETAGHYGYTF,TGCGCCAGCAGCCAGGAGACGGCAGGGCACTATGGCTACACCTTC
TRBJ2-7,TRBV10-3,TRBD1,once,CAISGTGGAPHEQYF,TGTGCCATCAGTGGGACAGGGGGCGCTCCGCACGAGCAGTACTTC
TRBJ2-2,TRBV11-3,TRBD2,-,CASGFRTSGSLVGPGELFF,TGTGCCAGCGGCTTTCGAACTAGCGGGAGTCTAGTGGGTCCCGGGGAGCTGTTTTTT
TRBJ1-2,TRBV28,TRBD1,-,CASSPRRQGPNYGYTF,TGTGCCAGCAGCCCGCGCCGACAGGGACCTAACTATGGCTACACCTTC
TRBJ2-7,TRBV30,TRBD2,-,CAWSGGSSYEQYF,TGTGCCTGGAGCGGGGGGTCCTCCTACGAGCAGTACTTC
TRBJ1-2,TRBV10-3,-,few,CAINSQNYGYTF,TGTGCCATCAATTCACAGAACTATGGCTACACCTTC
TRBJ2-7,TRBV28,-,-,CASSFGGNSYEQYF,TGTGCCAGCAGTTTTGGGGGCAACTCCTACGAGCAGTACTTC
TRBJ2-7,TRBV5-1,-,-,CASTFSPGYEQYF,TGCGCCAGCACCTTCTCCCCGGGTTACGAGCAGTACTTC
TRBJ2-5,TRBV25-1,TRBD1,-,CASSVGGQGVSTQYF,TGTGCCAGCAGTGTTGGGGGACAGGGAGTATCGACCCAGTACTTC
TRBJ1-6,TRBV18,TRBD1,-,CASSLGTGRSSYNSPLHF,TGTGCCAGCTCACTTGGGACAGGTAGAAGCTCCTATAATTCACCCCTCCACTTT
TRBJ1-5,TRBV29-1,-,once,CSVDTAGGGPQHF,TGCAGCGTGGACACGGCTGGGGGGGGGCCCCAGCATTTT
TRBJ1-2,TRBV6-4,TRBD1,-,CASSETGEDGYTF,TGTGCCAGCAGCGAGACAGGGGAAGATGGCTACACCTTC
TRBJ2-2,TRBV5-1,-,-,CASSWGLNTGELFF,TGCGCCAGCAGCTGGGGACTGAACACCGGGGAGCTGTTTTTT
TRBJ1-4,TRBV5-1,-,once,CASSLRGPTNEKLFF,TGCGCCAGCAGCTTGCGAGGGCCCACTAATGAAAAACTGTTTTTT
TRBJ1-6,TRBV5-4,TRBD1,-,CASSLDRGPSPLHF,TGTGCCAGCAGCTTGGACAGGGGGCCTTCACCCCTCCACTTT